Listed here are 14 T cell receptor beta chains from one sample, sequenced in a study of cytomegalovirus exposure and HLA in healthy donors. Amplification used 60 Vbeta primers and 13 Jbeta primers. Assay used: immunoSEQ multiplex PCR; TCRdb lists only in-frame clones, some missing. The sample contains roughly 170,000 clones, 80% to 90% of which appear only once. The sequenced sample consisted of PBMCs. The receptors originated from a girl aged 2-9 years in good health and CMV-seropositive.

This clone was picked up one time. The chain combines TRBV7-2 with TRBJ2-3; 9 bases agree with TRBD2. The germline V gene has CDR1 SGHTA and CDR2 FQGNSA. The CDR3 is 15 residues long. V gave up 3 bases and J gave up 0 bases; unmatched junction bases: 1. The CDR3 region is CASSLRGGSTDTQYF. The CDR3 DNA follows: TGTGCCAGCAGCTTGCGGGGGGGGAGCACAGATACGCAGTATTTT.

The genes are TRBV5-6 and TRBJ1-2, with 9 bases identical to TRBD1. The CDR3 runs to 16 residues. Per germline, CDR1 SGHDT and CDR2 YYEEEE. J lost 4 bases, V lost 2 bases, and 9 bases had no gene match. The CDR3 loop is CASSFGQGRVFYGYTF. The CDR3 region has the DNA TGTGCCAGCAGCTTTGGACAGGGGAGAGTTTTCTATGGCTACACCTTC.

A few counts support this clone. The chain joins TRBV4-1 to TRBJ2-1; 7 bases align to TRBD1. The J segment lost 9 bases and the V segment lost 2 bases, leaving 4 bases of the junction unmatched. The CDR3 is made up of 13 amino acids. Germline V lookup: CDR1 MGHRA, CDR2 YSYEKL. The CDR3, as DNA: TGCGCCAGCAGCCAACCCGGACAGGCTGAGCAGTTCTTC. Translating gives CASSQPGQAEQFF.

The rearrangement uses TRBV2 and TRBJ2-1; D is uncertain. V was clipped by 4 bases and J by 10 bases, with 20 bases between them. Looked up from germline, CDR1 is SNHLY and CDR2 is FYNNEI. The CDR3 contains 15 residues. In nucleotides, the CDR3 is TGTGCCAGCAGTGTTGAACCACTCTTTTCGGAGGAGCAGTTCTTC. Amino acids: CASSVEPLFSEEQFF. Supplemented by reference TRBV2 and TRBJ2-1, the full variable domain reads EPEVTQTPSHQVTQMGQEVILRCVPISNHLYFYWYRQILGQKVEFLVSFYNNEISEKSEIFDDQFSVERPDGSNFTLKIRSTKLEDSAMYFCASSVEPLFSEEQFFGPGTRLTVL.

The chain recombines TRBV5-6 with TRBJ2-1, with D maybe TRBD1 (6 bases). The V and J ends lost 4 bases and 7 bases respectively, with 9 bases between them. Germline CDR1 and CDR2: SGHDT and YYEEEE. The CDR3 covers 12 residues. The DNA for the CDR3 is TGTGCCAGCAGCGAAGGGGGAAATGAGCAGTTCTTC. Its protein product is CASSEGGNEQFF.

This clone has just a few counts. The V call is TRBV2, the J call TRBJ2-7; D not resolved. Germline CDR1 reads SNHLY; CDR2 reads FYNNEI. The CDR3 spans 13 residues. Between the trimmed V and J ends, which lost 6 bases and 4 bases, there was a span of 13 bases. As DNA, the CDR3 is TGTGCCAGCAGGAGATCTGTCTTGTACGAGCAGTACTTC. Residues: CASRRSVLYEQYF.

The V gene is TRBV9, the J gene TRBJ2-5; 9 nucleotides line up with TRBD1. The DNA end is more similar to TRBJ2-7, so the J call may be wrong. Germline loops: CDR1 SGDLS, CDR2 YYNGEE. CDR3 size: 15 residues. The CDR3 sequence is CASSAAGTGPYEQYF. The DNA of the CDR3 is TGTGCCAGCAGCGCGGCCGGGACAGGGCCTTACGAGCAGTACTTC.

J is TRBJ1-2 and V is TRBV4-2; possible D gene TRBD1, 6 bases. CDR1 is LGHNA, CDR2 YNFKEQ, per germline. The CDR3 runs to 15 residues. Trimming took 3 bases from V and 2 from J, leaving 13 bases between them. CDR3 sequence reads: CASSQRTASNYGYTF. CDR3 in DNA: TGTGCCAGCAGCCAGAGGACAGCTTCAAACTATGGCTACACCTTC.

This chain joins TRBV29-1 and TRBJ1-1; tentative D call: TRBD1 (6 bases). Germline V lookup: CDR1 SQVTM, CDR2 ANQGSEA. Between the trimmed V and J ends, which lost 7 bases and 4 bases, there was a span of 16 bases. This CDR3 is built from 13 residues. CDR3 amino acids: CSEETGFGTEAFF. CDR3 coding DNA: TGCAGCGAAGAAACAGGGTTTGGCACTGAAGCTTTCTTT.

The V call is TRBV10-3, the J call TRBJ1-1; no clear D gene. Germline V CDR1 and CDR2: ENHRY, SYGVKD. V lost 3 bases and J 4 bases, leaving 12 bases between the germline ends. This CDR3 is built from 14 residues. Written as DNA, the CDR3 is TGTGCCATCAGTGATCGGTACAGCGGCACTGAAGCTTTCTTT. Translation gives CAISDRYSGTEAFF.

The V and J genes are TRBV18 and TRBJ1-1; 8 bases line up with TRBD1. Unmatched junction bases numbered 8, after V lost 4 bases and J lost 1 base. The CDR3 is 16 amino acids. Germline lookup yields CDR1 KGHSH and CDR2 LQKENI. The CDR3: CASSRGQATENTEAFF. Written as DNA, the CDR3 is TGTGCCAGCTCACGGGGACAGGCCACTGAGAACACTGAAGCTTTCTTT. The variable domain in full, completed from reference TRBV18 and TRBJ1-1, reads NAGVMQNPRHLVRRRGQEARLRCSPMKGHSHVYWYRQLPEEGLKFMVYLQKENIIDESGMPKERFSAEFPKEGPSILRIQQVVRGDSAAYFCASSRGQATENTEAFFGQGTRLTVV.

The V call is TRBV20-1, the J call TRBJ1-2; D perhaps matches TRBD1 (5 bases). The CDR3 loop spans 11 amino acids. Germline lookup yields CDR1 DFQATT and CDR2 SNEGSKA (reference sequence). CDR3 coding DNA: TGCACCACAGGAGCCCTCTATGGCTACACCTTC. It is translated as CTTGALYGYTF.

This clone was recorded only once. V gene TRBV5-4 combines with J gene TRBJ1-1; 7 bases align to TRBD1. CDR1 and CDR2 (germline): SGHNT, YYREEE (reference sequence). The CDR3 is made up of 16 amino acids. V lost 4 bases and J lost 0; bases outside the gene matches: 9. DNA of the CDR3: TGTGCCAGCAGCCGGACAGGCCTATTCATGAACACTGAAGCTTTCTTT. Its protein product is CASSRTGLFMNTEAFF.

This clone has ten or more counts. The chain employs TRBV7-8 and TRBJ1-3, with D possibly being TRBD1 (6 bases). Trimming left V 4 bases short and J 4 bases short, with 20 bases between. Germline CDR1 reads SGHVS; CDR2 reads FQNEAQ. The CDR3 covers 17 residues. The CDR3 DNA reads TGTGCCAGCAGCTCAAGAATACCAGGGGTGAAAGGAAACACCATATATTTT. Its protein is CASSSRIPGVKGNTIYF.